Listed here are 30 T cell receptor beta chains from one sample, sequenced in a study of T-cell memory formation after mild COVID-19. MiXCR was run by TCRdb on the 5' RACE reads, yielding one entry per CDR3 protein. The sample contains 390,000 or so distinct CDR3 sequences, 16% of which appear only once. The sequenced material came from PBMCs or a T cell subset sorted from them (not recorded which). Every receptor here comes from a man between 18 and 29 years old who had mild COVID-19 (a few samples of this study predate the infection). Cell type and time point are not known.

This clonotype was recorded a few times. This rearrangement joins TRBV6-5 to TRBJ2-1, with TRBD2 as a possible D gene (6 bases). Looked up from germline, CDR1 is MNHEY and CDR2 is SVGAGI. Between the trimmed V and J ends, which lost 6 bases and 0 bases, there was a span of 12 bases. This CDR3 has 15 amino acids. The CDR3 spells CASRDAGSSYNEQFF. Written as DNA, the CDR3 is TGTGCCAGCAGAGACGCGGGGAGCTCCTACAATGAGCAGTTCTTC.

The rearrangement joins TRBV7-2 to TRBJ2-5; 10 bases line up with TRBD2. The germline gives CDR1 SGHTA, CDR2 FQGNSA. The CDR3 is made up of 16 amino acids. The trim removed 3 bases at V and 5 bases at J, leaving 9 bases unmatched. The CDR3 spells CASSFVSGGAHETQYF. The CDR3 bases are TGTGCCAGCAGCTTTGTGAGCGGGGGGGCCCATGAGACCCAGTACTTC.

This clonotype appeared a single time. The chain joins TRBV28 to TRBJ1-1; D gene ambiguous. Germline V lookup: CDR1 MDHEN, CDR2 SYDVKM. Trimming removed 8 bases from V and 3 bases from J, with 13 bases in between. This CDR3 has 13 residues. This chain's CDR3 is CASCFAGYTEAFF. CDR3 coding DNA: TGTGCCAGCTGCTTTGCGGGGTACACTGAAGCTTTCTTT.

J is TRBJ2-1 and V is TRBV24-1; TRBD2 matches at 13 bases. Per the germline V gene, CDR1 is KGHDR and CDR2 is SFDVKD. The length of the CDR3 is 16 residues. V shed 4 bases and J 12 bases; nucleotides not matched to a gene: 11. CDR3 in DNA: TGTGCCACCAGTGACTCAGGGACTAGCGGGGCCTGGGGGCAGTTCTTC. Its translation: CATSDSGTSGAWGQFF.

This clonotype was picked up a small number of times. The chain employs TRBV10-3 and TRBJ1-1; D is unclear. Trimming took 0 bases from V and 8 from J, leaving 13 bases between them. Germline V gene sequence: CDR1 ENHRY, CDR2 SYGVKD. The CDR3 has 14 residues. As DNA, the CDR3 is TGTGCCATCAGTGAGTCGATGGCGGGTCGAGAAGCTTTCTTT. The encoded protein is CAISESMAGREAFF.

This chain uses TRBV6-2 or TRBV6-3 with TRBJ2-2, with a tentative D call TRBD1 (5 bases). Trimming pared 1 base from V and 6 bases from J, leaving 9 bases between. The germline V gene has CDR1 MNHEY and CDR2 SVGEGT. This CDR3 region has 14 residues. As DNA, the CDR3 is TGTGCCAGCAGTTACTTAGGGGTGTCCGGGGAGCTGTTTTTT. This codes for CASSYLGVSGELFF.

The CDR3: CASSLLSGDRGTEAFF. The CDR3 DNA is TGTGCCAGCAGCTTATTGAGCGGGGACAGGGGCACTGAAGCTTTCTTT. V gene TRBV7-2 combines with J gene TRBJ1-1, with 10 bases aligning to TRBD1. CDR3 length equals 16 residues. Trimming took 2 bases from V and 4 from J; bases not matched to a gene: 7. Germline V gene sequence: CDR1 SGHTA, CDR2 FQGNSA.

This rearrangement joins TRBV7-9 to TRBJ2-7; 7 bases line up with TRBD1. CDR1 is SEHNR and CDR2 is FQNEAQ in the germline V gene (reference sequence). The CDR3 totals 13 residues. V lost 10 bases and J lost 1; bases outside the gene matches: 7. DNA of the CDR3: TGTGCCACGACGCCGGGACAGTCCTACGAGCAGTACTTC. Translating it yields CATTPGQSYEQYF.

This clonotype has a single count. This chain uses TRBV6-2 or TRBV6-3 with TRBJ2-7, with D possibly being TRBD2 (5 bases). The germline V and J ends were trimmed by 2 bases and 4 bases, with 15 bases remaining between them. Germline V lookup: CDR1 MNHEY, CDR2 SVGEGT. The CDR3 consists of 15 residues. The chain's CDR3 is CASSYVARSGYEQYF. The CDR3 DNA sequence: TGTGCCAGCAGTTACGTGGCCCGATCGGGATACGAGCAGTACTTC.

The chain couples TRBV30 to TRBJ2-3, with 11 bases aligning to TRBD2. Germline CDR1 is GTSNPN and CDR2 is SVGIG (reference sequence). This CDR3 has 13 amino acids. Trimming took 8 bases from V and 9 from J; bases not matched to a gene: 10. DNA for the CDR3: TGTGCCCAAAGACTAGCGGGATTGGGAACGCAGTATTTT. This translates into CAQRLAGLGTQYF.

The rearrangement links TRBV4-1 to TRBJ2-3; 7 nucleotides line up with TRBD2. J lost 2 bases, V lost 0 bases, and 2 bases had no gene match. The germline CDR1 and CDR2 sequences are MGHRA and YSYEKL. The CDR3 contains 15 residues. As DNA, the CDR3 is TGCGCCAGCAGCCAAGAAAGCGGGGCCACAGATACGCAGTATTTT. The encoded protein is CASSQESGATDTQYF.

The rearrangement uses TRBV5-1 and TRBJ2-7, with D possibly TRBD2 on 6 matching bases. V dropped 3 bases and J dropped 6 bases, with 16 bases sitting between them. The CDR3 is 14 amino acids. Germline loops: CDR1 SGHRS, CDR2 YFSETQ. The DNA for the CDR3 is TGCGCCAGCAGCTCCGGGACTGCCAACGCCGAGCAGTACGTC. Translation gives CASSSGTANAEQYV.

This sequence joins TRBV12-3 or TRBV12-4 and TRBJ2-3; D may match TRBD1 or TRBD2 (6 bases each). V gave up 5 bases and J gave up 6 bases, with 18 bases separating them. The CDR3 is 15 residues long. CDR3 DNA sequence: TGTGCCAGCAGTCCCAGCCTGGGGGCGGGGGATACGCAGTATTTT. It codes for CASSPSLGAGDTQYF.

This clonotype appeared many times. The chain has TRBV12-5 and TRBJ2-2, with 13 nucleotides matching TRBD2. CDR3 length equals 16 residues. The germline gives CDR1 LGHNT, CDR2 FRNRAP. Trimming removed 6 bases from V and 3 bases from J; junction bases left unmatched: 4. The CDR3 is CASGRTSGGDTGELFF. DNA for the CDR3: TGTGCTAGTGGCAGGACTAGCGGGGGAGACACCGGGGAGCTGTTTTTT.

This clonotype was seen only a few times. The CDR3 DNA is TGTGCCAGCAGTAGAAGCGATTTGAGTGAGCAGTTCTTC. It encodes CASSRSDLSEQFF. V and J are TRBV5-4 and TRBJ2-1; D gene unclear. V dropped 5 bases and J dropped 9 bases, with 15 bases sitting between them. Looked up from germline, CDR1 is SGHNT and CDR2 is YYREEE (reference sequence). The CDR3 length is 13 residues.

The genes are TRBV29-1 and TRBJ1-4; a possible D gene is TRBD1 (5 bases). Trimming left V 4 bases short and J 0 bases short, with 9 bases between. The CDR3 loop spans 14 amino acids. The V gene's germline CDR1 is SQVTM and CDR2 ANQGSEA. In DNA form, the CDR3 reads TGCAGCGTTGGGGGGGACGCAACTAATGAAAAACTGTTTTTT. It specifies CSVGGDATNEKLFF. Drawing the rest from reference TRBV29-1 and TRBJ1-4, the complete variable domain is SAVISQKPSRDICQRGTSLTIQCQVDSQVTMMFWYRQQPGQSLTLIATANQGSEATYESGFVIDKFPISRPNLTFSTLTVSNMSPEDSSIYLCSVGGDATNEKLFFGSGTQLSVL.

This clonotype was detected only a few times. The J gene is TRBJ2-3, the V gene TRBV10-1; D is undetermined. Germline CDR1 reads WNHNN; CDR2 reads SYGVQD (reference sequence). This CDR3 spans 16 amino acids. V was pared by 2 bases and J by 0 bases, with 12 bases between. Here the CDR3 reads CASSERSALSTDTQYF. CDR3 nucleotide sequence: TGCGCCAGCAGTGAGCGGTCGGCCCTGAGCACAGATACGCAGTATTTT.

The CDR3 coding sequence is TGCGCCAGCAGCCCGTGGGGTGGGGGAAATCAGCCCCAGCATTTT. It encodes CASSPWGGGNQPQHF. This chain uses TRBV4-1 with TRBJ1-5; tentatively, D is TRBD1 (5 bases). The CDR3 contains 15 residues. The germline V gene encodes CDR1 MGHRA and CDR2 YSYEKL. Trimming cost V 4 bases and J 4 bases, with 14 bases left between them.

This clonotype was found a few times. V gene TRBV7-2 combines with J gene TRBJ1-6; D gene unclear. V dropped 1 base and J dropped 0 bases, with 7 bases sitting between them. The CDR3 has 16 residues. CDR1 is SGHTA, CDR2 FQGNSA, per germline. The CDR3 DNA follows: TGTGCCAGCAGCTTAGTCGAAAGCTCCTATAATTCACCCCTCCACTTT. Translated: CASSLVESSYNSPLHF. The entire variable domain, with the rest obtained from reference TRBV7-2 and TRBJ1-6, is as follows: GAGVSQSPSNKVTEKGKDVELRCDPISGHTALYWYRQSLGQGLEFLIYFQGNSAPDKSGLPSDRFSAERTGGSVSTLTIQRTQQEDSAVYLCASSLVESSYNSPLHFGNGTRLTVT.

The rearrangement uses TRBV2 and TRBJ2-7, with 10 nucleotides matching TRBD1. V gave up 7 bases and J gave up 4 bases; unmatched junction bases: 7. The germline CDR1 and CDR2 sequences are SNHLY and FYNNEI. The CDR3 consists of 14 residues. CDR3 sequence reads: CASTPDRGNYEQYF. The CDR3 DNA sequence: TGTGCCAGCACGCCGGACAGGGGGAATTACGAGCAGTACTTC.

The chain joins TRBV4-1 to TRBJ1-2; D is ambiguous. V was pared by 0 bases and J by 2 bases, with 10 bases between. From germline, CDR1 is MGHRA and CDR2 YSYEKL. The CDR3 has 15 amino acids. DNA of the CDR3: TGCGCCAGCAGCCAAGAGGGATTGGCGAACTATGGCTACACCTTC. Residues: CASSQEGLANYGYTF.

The genes are TRBV12-3 or TRBV12-4 and TRBJ1-1, with unresolved D. Trimming took 3 bases from V and 3 from J, leaving 5 bases between them. The CDR3 spans 12 residues. The CDR3 region is CASSFWDTEAFF. CDR3 DNA: TGTGCCAGCAGTTTCTGGGACACTGAAGCTTTCTTT.

Only a few counts were recorded for this clonotype. This chain joins TRBV5-6 and TRBJ2-7; 7 nucleotides line up with TRBD1. Germline V gene data show CDR1 as SGHDT and CDR2 as YYEEEE. V lost 4 bases and J lost 2; bases outside the gene matches: 6. The CDR3 is 14 residues long. CDR3 amino acids: CASSDRQGAYEQYV. In DNA form, the CDR3 reads TGTGCCAGCAGCGATAGACAGGGCGCCTACGAGCAGTACGTC.

This clonotype was seen a few times. The rearrangement uses TRBV20-1 and TRBJ2-1; 8 positions agree with TRBD2. The germline V gene encodes CDR1 DFQATT and CDR2 SNEGSKA (reference sequence). Germline trimming cut 1 base from V and 2 bases from J; bases unmatched to any gene: 4. The CDR3 spans 15 residues. CDR3 DNA sequence: TGCAGTGCTAGAGTAAGCGGGGGCCCCTACAATGAGCAGTTCTTC. The encoded protein is CSARVSGGPYNEQFF.

This clonotype was detected ten times or more. CDR3 nucleotides: TGTGCCAGCAGTATCGGAGGTCAGCCCCAGCATTTT. The encoded protein is CASSIGGQPQHF. V gene TRBV12-3 or TRBV12-4 combines with J gene TRBJ1-5; D not certain. The CDR3 totals 12 residues. Trimming left V 5 bases short and J 6 bases short, with 8 bases between.

This CDR3 is CASSISGGAFDTQYF. CDR3 coding DNA: TGTGCCAGCAGCATTAGCGGGGGGGCCTTTGATACGCAGTATTTT. The gene calls are TRBV9 and TRBJ2-3; 11 bases are a match to TRBD2. CDR1 SGDLS and CDR2 YYNGEE come from the germline V gene. CDR3 length: 15 residues. J gave up 6 bases and V 4 bases, and 7 bases lay outside the gene matches.

For this clonotype: A much larger clone differs from this one at a single base, so this may be a read error. J is TRBJ2-3 and V is TRBV7-2; TRBD2 aligns across 8 bases. Germline V gene sequence: CDR1 SGHTA, CDR2 FQGNSA. The junction had 3 bases not matched to a gene; V was cut back by 3 bases and J by 1 base. There are 15 residues in the CDR3. CDR3 nucleotides: TGTGCCAGCAGCTTTAGCGGGGACCGCACAGATACGCAGTATTTT. It is translated as CASSFSGDRTDTQYF.

This clonotype turned up a few times. The rearrangement joins TRBV29-1 to TRBJ1-2; tentative D call: TRBD1 (6 bases). CDR3 length: 12 amino acids. The germline V gene encodes CDR1 SQVTM and CDR2 ANQGSEA. V was cut by 7 bases and J by 2 bases, with 11 bases left in between. The CDR3 coding sequence is TGCAGCGCTGGGGACACAAACTATGGCTACACCTTC. Amino acids: CSAGDTNYGYTF.

Ten or more counts support this clonotype. The genes are TRBV6-2 or TRBV6-3 and TRBJ2-2, with 8 bases aligning to TRBD2. Germline loops: CDR1 MNHEY, CDR2 SVGEGT. The length of the CDR3 is 13 residues. V was clipped by 7 bases and J by 7 bases; unmatched bases: 5. The DNA for the CDR3 is TGTGCCAGCAAACAGCGGGGGAACGGGGAGCTGTTTTTT. It translates to CASKQRGNGELFF.

The V and J genes are TRBV7-2 and TRBJ2-1, with 7 bases identical to TRBD1. The J call is in doubt because the DNA end fits TRBJ2-5 better. CDR1 is SGHTA, CDR2 FQGNSA, per germline. There are 14 residues in the CDR3. The CDR3 sequence: CASSATGRGETQYF. The CDR3 region has the DNA TGTGCCAGCAGCGCGACAGGGAGAGGAGAGACCCAGTACTTC.